The 32 T cell receptor beta chains below were found in one sample sequenced in a study of Ad26.COV2.S vaccination and SARS-CoV-2 variants. Specified treatment: over 15 received Ad26.COV2.S at low or high dose, single or two shots; about 5 received placebo; per-sample allocation not given. Sampling happened 63 days after the first vaccine or placebo injection. Generated by immunoSEQ multiplex PCR, the TCRdb table keeps only in-frame clones and is missing some. The sample yields about 480,000 clones, around nine tenths seen once. The source was peripheral blood, collected in a trial of Ad26.COV2.S vaccine versus placebo. The receptors here all came from a person aged 18-65 years who received the Ad26.COV2.S COVID-19 vaccine or a placebo.

J is TRBJ2-5 and V is TRBV12-3 or TRBV12-4; D possibly uses TRBD1 or TRBD2 (5 bases each). The CDR3 extends over 13 amino acids. The germline V and J ends were trimmed by 6 bases and 1 base, with 9 bases remaining between them. The CDR3 DNA follows: TGTGCCAGCAGACCAGGGAGCCAAGAGACCCAGTACTTC. Translation: CASRPGSQETQYF.

There are a few counts of this clone. The J gene is TRBJ1-5, the V gene TRBV7-9; D is unclear. Germline assignment: CDR1 SEHNR and CDR2 FQNEAQ (reference sequence). The CDR3 consists of 13 residues. Trimming pared 5 bases from V and 5 bases from J, leaving 10 bases between. Here the CDR3 reads CASSAMRDQPQHF. For the CDR3, the DNA is TGTGCCAGCAGCGCGATGAGGGATCAGCCCCAGCATTTT.

Concerning this clone itself: This CDR3 is also generated by other DNA sequences in the sample. This chain joins TRBV7-2 and TRBJ2-7; 10 nucleotides line up with TRBD1. J lost 4 bases, V lost 1 base, and 1 base had no gene match. This CDR3 has 14 amino acids. Germline values: CDR1 SGHTA, CDR2 FQGNSA. The CDR3 DNA follows: TGTGCCAGCAGCTTAGGGGACAGGGGTTACGAGCAGTACTTC. Its protein is CASSLGDRGYEQYF.

The rearrangement joins TRBV29-1 to TRBJ2-1; D perhaps matches TRBD2 (5 bases). The germline V gene has CDR1 SQVTM and CDR2 ANQGSEA. Trimming removed 2 bases from V and 9 bases from J, with 17 bases in between. This CDR3 is built from 14 residues. In DNA, the CDR3 is TGCAGCGTTGAACTAGCTCTCCCCCGGGGTGAGCAGTTCTTC. Its protein product is CSVELALPRGEQFF.

The rearrangement links TRBV3-1 (or the pseudogene TRBV3-2) to TRBJ2-5; possibly TRBD1 or TRBD2 for D (5 bases each). Germline CDR1 is LGHDT and CDR2 is YNNKEL (reference sequence). This CDR3 is built from 18 residues. With 4 bases removed from V and 4 bases from J, the gap between germline ends came to 25 bases. CDR3 in DNA: TGTGCCAGCAGCCTGCCAGGATTGGCTAGCCCTAGGGGAGAGACCCAGTACTTC. Translating gives CASSLPGLASPRGETQYF.

The gene calls are TRBV30 and TRBJ1-2, with D hard to call. The CDR3 loop spans 11 amino acids. V lost 0 bases and J 8 bases, leaving 7 bases between the germline ends. Germline V gene data show CDR1 as GTSNPN and CDR2 as SVGIG (reference sequence). The CDR3 bases are TGTGCCTGGAGTGTGGCTCTCGGCTACACCTTC. Protein product: CAWSVALGYTF. Together with reference TRBV30 and TRBJ1-2, the CDR3 gives the full variable domain: SQTIHQWPATLVQPVGSPLSLECTVEGTSNPNLYWYRQAAGRGLQLLFYSVGIGQISSEVPQNLSASRPQDRQFILSSKKLLLSDSGFYLCAWSVALGYTFGSGTRLTVV.

J is TRBJ2-5 and V is TRBV5-1, with 8 bases lining up with TRBD2. The CDR3 contains 16 residues. The J segment lost 1 base and the V segment lost 1 base, leaving 6 bases of the junction unmatched. Germline CDR1 is SGHRS and CDR2 is YFSETQ. The DNA for the CDR3 is TGCGCCAGCAGCTTGATAGCGGGATCCCTCCAAGAGACCCAGTACTTC. Its translation is CASSLIAGSLQETQYF.

V is TRBV19 and J is TRBJ2-1; D could derive from TRBD1 or TRBD2 (5 bases each). The CDR3 length is 16 residues. Germline assignment: CDR1 LNHDA and CDR2 SQIVND (reference sequence). Trimming removed 5 bases from V and 0 bases from J, with 14 bases in between. The CDR3 DNA follows: TGTGCCAGTAGTCAGGGACGGATTAGCTCCTACAATGAGCAGTTCTTC. Translating gives CASSQGRISSYNEQFF.

The rearrangement links TRBV9 to TRBJ2-1; TRBD2 matches at 9 bases. This CDR3 has 17 amino acids. The V gene's germline CDR1 is SGDLS and CDR2 YYNGEE. V gave up 3 bases and J gave up 5 bases; unmatched junction bases: 12. The CDR3 region is CASSGGVGAGGNNEQFF. For the CDR3, the DNA is TGTGCCAGCAGCGGAGGGGTGGGAGCGGGGGGAAACAATGAGCAGTTCTTC.

The V call is TRBV27, the J call TRBJ2-3; D unclear. CDR1 and CDR2 from the germline V gene are MNHEY and SMNVEV (reference sequence). V lost 6 bases to trimming and J lost 3 bases, with 7 bases between them. This CDR3 comprises 12 residues. Here the CDR3 reads CASRSLTDTQYF. The DNA of the CDR3 is TGTGCCAGCAGATCTCTGACAGATACGCAGTATTTT.

The chain employs TRBV30 and TRBJ2-1; 9 bases map to TRBD2. CDR1 is GTSNPN, CDR2 SVGIG, per germline (reference sequence). The CDR3 extends over 15 amino acids. After removal of 1 base from V and 8 bases from J, the junction contained 9 bases not matched to a gene. The CDR3 nucleotides are TGTGCCTGGAGTGATGCGGGAGGGCGAGGTGATGAGCAGTTCTTC. Protein product: CAWSDAGGRGDEQFF. Combining the CDR3 with reference TRBV30 and TRBJ2-1 gives the whole variable domain SQTIHQWPATLVQPVGSPLSLECTVEGTSNPNLYWYRQAAGRGLQLLFYSVGIGQISSEVPQNLSASRPQDRQFILSSKKLLLSDSGFYLCAWSDAGGRGDEQFFGPGTRLTVL.

The chain recombines TRBV2 with TRBJ2-6; 10 nucleotides line up with TRBD2. This CDR3 spans 21 amino acids. CDR1 is SNHLY and CDR2 is FYNNEI in the germline V gene. The trim removed 5 bases at V and 2 bases at J, leaving 18 bases unmatched. CDR3 residues: CASSLAARTSGERAGANVLTF. The CDR3 region has the DNA TGTGCCAGCAGTCTGGCAGCCCGGACTAGCGGAGAGAGGGCTGGGGCCAACGTCCTGACTTTC.

V usage is TRBV5-1 and J usage is TRBJ1-4; D unresolved. Trimming pared 0 bases from V and 4 bases from J, leaving 10 bases between. The germline CDR1 and CDR2 sequences are SGHRS and YFSETQ. The CDR3 covers 15 residues. The CDR3 is CASSLAGGINEKLFF. CDR3 DNA: TGCGCCAGCAGCTTGGCGGGCGGAATTAATGAAAAACTGTTTTTT.

This chain joins TRBV10-3 and TRBJ1-1; D remains unclear. The CDR3 consists of 15 residues. CDR1 is ENHRY, CDR2 SYGVKD, per germline. Trimming removed 3 bases at V and 1 base at J, with 12 bases between. The CDR3 bases are TGTGCCATCAGTGAATCCGGGCAGGCGAACACTGAAGCTTTCTTT. Translated: CAISESGQANTEAFF.

CDR3 DNA: TGTGCCAGCAGCTTAGAGCAGGGAGTGGGCACAGATACGCAGTATTTT. This codes for CASSLEQGVGTDTQYF. The chain couples TRBV7-9 to TRBJ2-3, with D possibly being TRBD1 or TRBD2 (5 bases each). The CDR3 extends over 16 amino acids. The germline V gene encodes CDR1 SEHNR and CDR2 FQNEAQ (reference sequence). Trimming took 1 base from V and 1 from J, leaving 12 bases between them.

This clone showed up just once. The CDR3 spells CASDPGGTGFWYGYTF. The CDR3 nucleotides are TGTGCCAGCGACCCGGGAGGAACAGGGTTTTGGTATGGCTACACCTTC. This chain uses TRBV25-1 with TRBJ1-2, with D perhaps matching TRBD1 (6 bases). The germline CDR1 and CDR2 sequences are MGHDK and SYGVNS. V lost 8 bases and J lost 5, with 24 bases in between. The CDR3 is made up of 16 amino acids.

The chain carries TRBV7-2 and TRBJ2-7, with TRBD2 matching over 7 bases. V dropped 0 bases and J dropped 2; count of bases not matched to a gene: 7. CDR3 length: 16 residues. Germline-derived CDR1 and CDR2 are SGHTA and FQGNSA. CDR3 coding DNA: TGTGCCAGCAGCTTAGCAGGGACTAACCAAGCCTACGAGCAGTACTTC. Translating gives CASSLAGTNQAYEQYF.

The chain carries TRBV28 and TRBJ1-2; no firm D call. The CDR3 is 14 residues long. CDR1 MDHEN and CDR2 SYDVKM come from the germline V gene. Trimming took 9 bases from V and 8 from J, leaving 22 bases between them. CDR3 sequence (DNA): TGTGCCAGTCGGGGAGGGTCCGCAATGAGGGGCTACACCTTC. This gives the protein CASRGGSAMRGYTF.

The chain couples TRBV28 to TRBJ1-1, with 8 bases aligning to TRBD1. Per the germline V gene, CDR1 is MDHEN and CDR2 is SYDVKM. The CDR3 covers 14 residues. The V gene end was trimmed by 3 bases and the J gene end by 7 bases; junction bases not matched to a gene: 7. The CDR3, as DNA: TGTGCCAGCAGTTTTCCCGGGACAGGAGATGAAGCTTTCTTT. Encoded protein: CASSFPGTGDEAFF.

The chain carries TRBV2 and TRBJ2-1, with D perhaps matching TRBD2 (5 bases). The CDR3 is 13 amino acids. V lost 6 bases, J lost 9 bases, and 15 bases lay in between. CDR1 SNHLY and CDR2 FYNNEI come from the germline V gene. CDR3 protein: CASSQPPGIEQFF. DNA of the CDR3: TGTGCCAGCAGCCAACCCCCGGGAATTGAGCAGTTCTTC.

The chain couples TRBV7-3 to TRBJ2-1; D may correspond to TRBD1 or TRBD2 (5 bases each). Germline assignment: CDR1 SGHTA and CDR2 FQGTGA. The CDR3 extends over 15 amino acids. The V end was cut by 2 bases, the J end by 7 bases, with 15 bases between. The CDR3 reads CASSLLQSGRNEQFF. Written as DNA, the CDR3 is TGTGCCAGCAGCTTACTCCAATCGGGGCGGAATGAGCAGTTCTTC.

This clone turned up a few times. This chain links TRBV5-1 with TRBJ2-7; D ambiguous. CDR3 length equals 13 residues. The V end lost 3 bases, the J end lost 2 bases, and 9 bases lay between the germline ends. Germline V gene data show CDR1 as SGHRS and CDR2 as YFSETQ. The CDR3 DNA reads TGCGCCAGCAGCTGGGGTCCAACCTACGAGCAGTACTTC. It specifies CASSWGPTYEQYF.

The chain links TRBV20-1 to TRBJ1-2, with 8 bases fitting TRBD1. The CDR3 has 12 amino acids. The V gene's germline CDR1 is DFQATT and CDR2 SNEGSKA (reference sequence). The J segment lost 8 bases and the V segment lost 3 bases, leaving 5 bases of the junction unmatched. CDR3 nucleotides: TGCAGTGCTAGTCCAGGGGGCAGAGGCTACACCTTC. It codes for CSASPGGRGYTF.

The chain is built from TRBV11-3 and TRBJ2-2; 7 nucleotides line up with TRBD1. Germline V gene data show CDR1 as SGHNT and CDR2 as YENEEA. The CDR3 is 15 residues long. V trimming: 5 bases; J trimming: 0 bases; junction bases outside the gene matches: 3. In nucleotides, the CDR3 is TGTGCCAGCAGCCTGGGACAGACGAACACCGGGGAGCTGTTTTTT. Translating it yields CASSLGQTNTGELFF.

This clone was seen a handful of times. This chain joins TRBV6-2 or TRBV6-3 and TRBJ1-2, with D maybe TRBD1 (5 bases). The germline V and J ends were trimmed by 3 bases and 8 bases, with 7 bases remaining between them. CDR3 length: 11 residues. From germline, CDR1 is MNHEY and CDR2 SVGEGT. DNA of the CDR3: TGTGCCAGCAGTTATAGGGGAGGCTACACCTTC. It codes for CASSYRGGYTF.

Only one count was recorded for this clone. The chain employs TRBV30 and TRBJ2-2, with a possible D match to TRBD1 (6 bases). Germline CDR1 is GTSNPN and CDR2 is SVGIG (reference sequence). This CDR3 has 16 amino acids. The V end was cut by 6 bases, the J end by 7 bases, with 24 bases between. The CDR3: CACPIIPPQGVGELFF. CDR3 DNA sequence: TGTGCCTGCCCAATAATTCCTCCACAGGGAGTCGGGGAGCTGTTTTTT.

J is TRBJ1-3 and V is TRBV27, with D hard to call. The CDR3 is made up of 14 amino acids. CDR1 MNHEY and CDR2 SMNVEV come from the germline V gene (reference sequence). Trimming took 4 bases from V and 0 from J, leaving 7 bases between them. In DNA, the CDR3 is TGTGCCAGCAGTTCCGGGAGCTCTGGAAACACCATATATTTT. This translates into CASSSGSSGNTIYF.

The rearrangement links TRBV5-1 to TRBJ2-5; 8 nucleotides align to TRBD1. This CDR3 is built from 14 residues. The V gene's germline CDR1 is SGHRS and CDR2 YFSETQ. The trim removed 2 bases at V and 3 bases at J, leaving 3 bases unmatched. As DNA, the CDR3 is TGCGCCAGCAGCTTTGGGACAGGAGAAGAGACCCAGTACTTC. Translating gives CASSFGTGEETQYF.

The rearrangement joins TRBV7-2 to TRBJ2-7; no firm D call. The V and J ends lost 3 bases and 3 bases respectively, with 15 bases between them. The germline V gene encodes CDR1 SGHTA and CDR2 FQGNSA. There are 15 residues in the CDR3. CDR3: CASSLTPHHDYEQYF. The CDR3 DNA follows: TGTGCCAGCAGCTTGACACCGCACCACGACTACGAGCAGTACTTC.

The J gene is TRBJ1-1, the V gene TRBV28; a possible D gene is TRBD1 (6 bases). V was cut by 1 base and J by 1 base, with 10 bases left in between. Germline-derived CDR1 and CDR2 are MDHEN and SYDVKM. The CDR3 is made up of 15 amino acids. The CDR3 DNA sequence: TGTGCCAGCAGTTTATTGCAGGGGTCGAACACTGAAGCTTTCTTT. Amino acids: CASSLLQGSNTEAFF.

The chain has TRBV19 and TRBJ2-7, with 9 positions matching TRBD1. Germline CDR1 LNHDA, CDR2 SQIVND (reference sequence). The CDR3 spans 17 residues. V shed 9 bases, J shed 6 bases, and the junction held 21 bases outside the gene matches. CDR3: CASRQGGTLVGRSEQYF. DNA for the CDR3: TGTGCCAGCCGACAGGGGGGGACCCTAGTGGGGAGGTCCGAGCAGTACTTC.

The sample holds one count of this clone. A junction end diverges from the germline sequence, so it may reflect a read error. The chain uses TRBV27 and TRBJ2-3; 10 nucleotides match TRBD2. This CDR3 contains 12 residues. In germline, CDR1 is MNHEY, CDR2 SMNVEV (reference sequence). As DNA, the CDR3 is TGTGCCAGCAGTGGGCTAGCGGGAGTGTGGGATTTT. Its translation: CASSGLAGVWDF.